Below, 11 T cell receptor beta chains from the same sample are listed, as sequenced in a study of post-analysis software for immune sequencing data. Study outcomes and limitations: Patients used a few TRBV segments, including TRBV5-6, TRBV5-1 and TRBV20-1, more often than controls.

Every TCR beta cDNA library bore unique molecular identifiers. TCRdb reanalysed the PCR reads using MiXCR and keeps one entry per CDR3 protein. Here the sample spans about 210,000 distinct CDR3 sequences, approximately 28% being singletons. No antigen is known for these receptors. The material sequenced was blood. The receptors stem from a girl aged 2-17 years with multiple sclerosis.

This clonotype was detected only a few times. J is TRBJ1-1 and V is TRBV18; D remains ambiguous. V gave up 2 bases and J gave up 1 base, with 8 bases separating them. This CDR3 has 14 amino acids. CDR1 KGHSH and CDR2 LQKENI come from the germline V gene. This CDR3 reads CASSPRTENTEAFF. The DNA for the CDR3 is TGTGCCAGCTCACCAAGGACGGAGAACACTGAAGCTTTCTTT.

The CDR3 region is CSARVGQGGEKLFF. The DNA of the CDR3 is TGCAGTGCTAGAGTCGGACAGGGTGGTGAAAAACTGTTTTTT. This chain uses TRBV20-1 with TRBJ1-4; 8 bases are shared with TRBD1. This CDR3 spans 14 amino acids. Germline CDR1 is DFQATT and CDR2 is SNEGSKA (reference sequence). Losses at the gene ends were 1 base for V and 7 bases for J; bases not matched to a gene: 5.

The V call is TRBV20-1, the J call TRBJ1-4, with no clear D. CDR1 is DFQATT and CDR2 is SNEGSKA in the germline V gene (reference sequence). V lost 6 bases to trimming and J lost 4 bases, with 18 bases between them. CDR3 size: 15 residues. The CDR3 is CSAPRNGINNEKLFF. The DNA of the CDR3 is TGCAGTGCCCCGAGGAATGGGATTAATAATGAAAAACTGTTTTTT.

In this sample, this clonotype turned up many times. The rearrangement uses TRBV6-5 and TRBJ2-3, with D uncertain. V lost 7 bases to trimming and J lost 0 bases, with 17 bases between them. Germline V gene data show CDR1 as MNHEY and CDR2 as SVGAGI. The CDR3 totals 16 residues. CDR3: CASNKQPGGSTDTQYF. In nucleotides, the CDR3 is TGTGCCAGCAACAAACAACCCGGTGGGAGCACAGATACGCAGTATTTT.

The chain joins TRBV5-1 to TRBJ1-2; maybe TRBD1 (5 bases). CDR3 size: 15 residues. Between the trimmed V and J ends, which lost 0 bases and 6 bases, there was a span of 15 bases. Germline CDR1 is SGHRS and CDR2 is YFSETQ. The CDR3 nucleotides read TGCGCCAGCAGCTTGGTAGCAGGGACGTTGGATGGCTACACCTTC. It yields the protein CASSLVAGTLDGYTF. Based on the CDR3 plus reference TRBV5-1 and TRBJ1-2, the full variable domain is KAGVTQTPRYLIKTRGQQVTLSCSPISGHRSVSWYQQTPGQGLQFLFEYFSETQRNKGNFPGRFSGRQFSNSRSEMNVSTLELGDSALYLCASSLVAGTLDGYTFGSGTRLTVV.

This clonotype appeared many times. CDR3 DNA: TGTGCCACCAGCAGAGCTGAGGGGGACAGTCCAGAAAACTATGGCTACACCTTC. Protein product: CATSRAEGDSPENYGYTF. The rearrangement links TRBV15 to TRBJ1-2; 7 bases match TRBD1. The CDR3 contains 18 residues. Germline loops: CDR1 LNHNV, CDR2 YYDKDF (reference sequence). V shed 1 base and J 2 bases; nucleotides not matched to a gene: 13.

This clonotype was observed at least ten times. The V call is TRBV6-5, the J call TRBJ2-7; D is unresolved. The CDR3 runs to 14 residues. Germline V gene data show CDR1 as MNHEY and CDR2 as SVGAGI. Trimming left V 4 bases short and J 2 bases short, with 12 bases between. As DNA, the CDR3 is TGTGCCAGCAGTTCCCAGGTCCCTCCCTACGAGCAGTACTTC. It encodes CASSSQVPPYEQYF.

This clonotype was counted ten times or more. This chain links TRBV24-1 with TRBJ1-5, with D hard to call. From germline, CDR1 is KGHDR and CDR2 SFDVKD. The V end lost 5 bases, the J end lost 0 bases, and 7 bases lay between the germline ends. CDR3 length: 14 residues. For the CDR3, the DNA is TGTGCCACCAGTGGAGCTTATAGCAATCAGCCCCAGCATTTT. This codes for CATSGAYSNQPQHF.

V is TRBV5-1 and J is TRBJ1-5, with D maybe TRBD1 (5 bases). The CDR3 sequence is 17 residues long. V was clipped by 4 bases and J by 1 base, with 18 bases between them. From germline, CDR1 is SGHRS and CDR2 YFSETQ. Here the CDR3 DNA reads TGCGCCAGCAGCCGGGACCCTTGGGGTGAGAGCAATCAGCCCCAGCATTTT. Residues: CASSRDPWGESNQPQHF.

This clonotype showed up many times. V gene TRBV5-1 combines with J gene TRBJ2-6; 7 nucleotides agree with TRBD1. V shed 5 bases, J shed 0 bases, and the junction held 5 bases outside the gene matches. Germline values: CDR1 SGHRS, CDR2 YFSETQ. This CDR3 is built from 16 residues. In DNA form, the CDR3 reads TGCGCCAGCAGGGGACAGATCAACTCTGGGGCCAACGTCCTGACTTTC. Protein: CASRGQINSGANVLTF.

This clonotype was found many times. This rearrangement joins TRBV15 to TRBJ2-7; the match to TRBD2 covers 7 bases. CDR1 is LNHNV, CDR2 YYDKDF, per germline (reference sequence). Trimming removed 1 base from V and 2 bases from J; junction bases left unmatched: 5. The CDR3 runs 15 residues. The DNA for the CDR3 is TGTGCCACCAGCAGAGGAACGGGGGGTCCCTACGAGCAGTACTTC. It codes for CATSRGTGGPYEQYF. The full variable domain, its missing parts supplied by reference TRBV15 and TRBJ2-7, is DAMVIQNPRYQVTQFGKPVTLSCSQTLNHNVMYWYQQKSSQAPKLLFHYYDKDFNNEADTPDNFQSRRPNTSFCFLDIRSPGLGDTAMYLCATSRGTGGPYEQYFGPGTRLTVT.